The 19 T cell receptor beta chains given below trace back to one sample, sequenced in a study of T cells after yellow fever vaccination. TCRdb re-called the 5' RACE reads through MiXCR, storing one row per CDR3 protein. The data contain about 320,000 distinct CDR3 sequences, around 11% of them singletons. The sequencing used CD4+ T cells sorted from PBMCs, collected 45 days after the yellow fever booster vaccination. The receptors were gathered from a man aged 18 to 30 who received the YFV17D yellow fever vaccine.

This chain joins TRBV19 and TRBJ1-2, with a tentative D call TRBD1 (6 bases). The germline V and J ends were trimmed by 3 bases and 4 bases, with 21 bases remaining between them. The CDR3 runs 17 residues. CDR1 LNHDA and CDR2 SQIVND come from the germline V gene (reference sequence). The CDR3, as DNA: TGTGCCAGTAGTATTCCGGACAGCGCGCTCCCTCTCTATGGCTACACCTTC. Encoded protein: CASSIPDSALPLYGYTF.

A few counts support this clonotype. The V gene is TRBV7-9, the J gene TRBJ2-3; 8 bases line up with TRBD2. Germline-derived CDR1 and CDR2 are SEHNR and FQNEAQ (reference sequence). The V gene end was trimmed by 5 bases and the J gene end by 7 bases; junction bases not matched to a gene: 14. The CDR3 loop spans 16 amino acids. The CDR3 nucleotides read TGTGCCAGCAGCCGGCTGGGACGGGGGGGCCTAAATACGCAGTATTTT. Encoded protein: CASSRLGRGGLNTQYF.

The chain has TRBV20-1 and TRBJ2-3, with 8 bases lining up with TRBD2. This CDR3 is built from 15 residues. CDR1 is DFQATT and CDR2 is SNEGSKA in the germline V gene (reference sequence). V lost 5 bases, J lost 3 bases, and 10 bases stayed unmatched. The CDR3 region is CSAHSAGGGTDTQYF. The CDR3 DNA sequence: TGCAGTGCTCATTCTGCGGGGGGAGGAACAGATACGCAGTATTTT.

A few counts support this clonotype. CDR3 residues: CATGRAVGELFF. The CDR3 DNA sequence: TGTGCCACCGGGAGGGCTGTCGGGGAGCTGTTTTTT. V gene TRBV9 combines with J gene TRBJ2-2; 8 bases are shared with TRBD2. Trimming at V came to 9 bases and at J to 7 bases, leaving 5 bases not matched to a gene. CDR3 length: 12 amino acids. Germline-derived CDR1 and CDR2 are SGDLS and YYNGEE.

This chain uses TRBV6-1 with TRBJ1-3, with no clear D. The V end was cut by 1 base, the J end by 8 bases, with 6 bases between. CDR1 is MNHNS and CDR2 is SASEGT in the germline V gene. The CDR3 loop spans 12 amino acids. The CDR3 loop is CASSEVGDTIYF. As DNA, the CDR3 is TGTGCCAGCAGTGAAGTTGGGGACACCATATATTTT.

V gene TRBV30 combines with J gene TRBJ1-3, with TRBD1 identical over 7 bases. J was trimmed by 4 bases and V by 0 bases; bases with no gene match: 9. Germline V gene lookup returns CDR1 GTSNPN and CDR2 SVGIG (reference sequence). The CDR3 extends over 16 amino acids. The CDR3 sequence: CAWSVYRDRAGNTIYF. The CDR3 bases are TGTGCCTGGAGTGTATATAGAGACAGGGCAGGAAACACCATATATTTT.

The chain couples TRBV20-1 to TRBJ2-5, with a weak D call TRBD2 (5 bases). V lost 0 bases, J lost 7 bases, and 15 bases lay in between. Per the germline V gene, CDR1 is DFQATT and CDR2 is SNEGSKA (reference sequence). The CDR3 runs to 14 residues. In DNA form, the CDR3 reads TGCAGTGCTAGAGATTGGCCGGGGATGGTGACCCAGTACTTC. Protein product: CSARDWPGMVTQYF.

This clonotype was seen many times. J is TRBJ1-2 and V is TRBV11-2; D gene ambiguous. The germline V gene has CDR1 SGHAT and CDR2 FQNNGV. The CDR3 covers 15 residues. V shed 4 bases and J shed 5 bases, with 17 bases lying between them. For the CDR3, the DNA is TGTGCCAGCAGCTCTACGAGTACTCGGGAGTATGGCTACACCTTC. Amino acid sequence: CASSSTSTREYGYTF.

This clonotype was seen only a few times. The CDR3 is CASSDWTSGFNEQFF. The CDR3 bases are TGTGCCAGCAGTGACTGGACTAGCGGATTCAATGAGCAGTTCTTC. The chain employs TRBV28 and TRBJ2-1, with TRBD2 matching over 10 bases. The CDR3 consists of 15 residues. The V and J ends lost 5 bases and 6 bases, in that order; junction bases with no gene match: 7. Germline loops: CDR1 MDHEN, CDR2 SYDVKM.

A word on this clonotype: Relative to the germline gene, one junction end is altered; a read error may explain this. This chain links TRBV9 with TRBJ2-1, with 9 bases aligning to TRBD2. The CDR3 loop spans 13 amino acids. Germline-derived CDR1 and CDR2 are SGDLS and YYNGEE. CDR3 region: CASSAIAGDPPCF. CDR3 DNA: TGTGCCAGCAGCGCGATAGCGGGGGACCCCCCGTGCTTC.

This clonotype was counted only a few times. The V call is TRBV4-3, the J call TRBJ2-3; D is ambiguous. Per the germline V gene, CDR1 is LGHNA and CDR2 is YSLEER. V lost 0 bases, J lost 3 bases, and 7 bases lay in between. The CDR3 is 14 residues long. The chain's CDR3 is CASSQESLTDTQYF. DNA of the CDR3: TGCGCCAGCAGCCAAGAGTCCCTGACAGATACGCAGTATTTT.

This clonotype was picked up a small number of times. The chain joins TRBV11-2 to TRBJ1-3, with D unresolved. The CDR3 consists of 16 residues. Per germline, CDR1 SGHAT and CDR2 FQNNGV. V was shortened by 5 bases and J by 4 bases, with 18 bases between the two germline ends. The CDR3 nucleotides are TGTGCCAGCAGCACCCGCCACCGCCAGTACGGAAACACCATATATTTT. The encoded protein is CASSTRHRQYGNTIYF.

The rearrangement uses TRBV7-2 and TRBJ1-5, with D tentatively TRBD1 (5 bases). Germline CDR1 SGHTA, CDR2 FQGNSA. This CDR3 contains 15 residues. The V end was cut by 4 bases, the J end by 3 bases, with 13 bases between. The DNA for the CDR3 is TGTGCCAGCAGCTCCCCGCCGGGACTCAATCAGCCCCAGCATTTT. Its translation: CASSSPPGLNQPQHF.

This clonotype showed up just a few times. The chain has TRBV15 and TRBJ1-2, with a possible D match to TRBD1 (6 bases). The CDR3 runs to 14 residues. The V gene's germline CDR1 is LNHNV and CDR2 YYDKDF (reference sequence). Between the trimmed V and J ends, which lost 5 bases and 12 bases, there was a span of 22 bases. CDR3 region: CATSPRTASGAHTF. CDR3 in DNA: TGTGCCACCAGCCCGCGGACAGCATCTGGGGCCCACACCTTC.

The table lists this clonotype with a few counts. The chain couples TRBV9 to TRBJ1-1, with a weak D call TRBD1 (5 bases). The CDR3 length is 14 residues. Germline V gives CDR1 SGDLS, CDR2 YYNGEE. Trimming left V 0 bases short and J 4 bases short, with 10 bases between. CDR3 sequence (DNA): TGTGCCAGCAGCGTAGAGGGGTGGGGCACTGAAGCTTTCTTT. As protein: CASSVEGWGTEAFF.

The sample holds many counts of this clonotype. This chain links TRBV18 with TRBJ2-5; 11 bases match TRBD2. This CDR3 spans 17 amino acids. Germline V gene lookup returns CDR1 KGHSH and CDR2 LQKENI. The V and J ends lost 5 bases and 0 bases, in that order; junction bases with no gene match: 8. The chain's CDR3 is CASSTGLAAGYQETQYF. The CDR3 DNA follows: TGTGCCAGCTCAACGGGACTAGCGGCGGGATACCAAGAGACCCAGTACTTC.

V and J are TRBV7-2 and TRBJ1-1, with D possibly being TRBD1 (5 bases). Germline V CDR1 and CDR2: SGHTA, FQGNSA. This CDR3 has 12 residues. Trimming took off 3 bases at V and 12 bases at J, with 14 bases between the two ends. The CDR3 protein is CASSFEGRRSFF. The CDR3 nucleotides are TGTGCCAGCAGCTTCGAGGGGCGCAGGTCTTTCTTT.

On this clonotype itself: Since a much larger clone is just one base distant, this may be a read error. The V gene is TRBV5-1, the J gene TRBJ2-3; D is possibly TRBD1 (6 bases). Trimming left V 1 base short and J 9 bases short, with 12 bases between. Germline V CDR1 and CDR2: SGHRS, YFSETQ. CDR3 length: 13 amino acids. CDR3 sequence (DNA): TGCGCCAGCAGCTTGAGGACAGACCCGACGCAGTATTTT. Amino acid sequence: CASSLRTDPTQYF.

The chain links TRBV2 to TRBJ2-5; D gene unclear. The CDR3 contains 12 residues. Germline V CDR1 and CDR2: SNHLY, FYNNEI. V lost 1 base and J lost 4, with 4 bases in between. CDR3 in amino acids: CASSEDSETQYF. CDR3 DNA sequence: TGTGCCAGCAGTGAAGATTCAGAGACCCAGTACTTC.